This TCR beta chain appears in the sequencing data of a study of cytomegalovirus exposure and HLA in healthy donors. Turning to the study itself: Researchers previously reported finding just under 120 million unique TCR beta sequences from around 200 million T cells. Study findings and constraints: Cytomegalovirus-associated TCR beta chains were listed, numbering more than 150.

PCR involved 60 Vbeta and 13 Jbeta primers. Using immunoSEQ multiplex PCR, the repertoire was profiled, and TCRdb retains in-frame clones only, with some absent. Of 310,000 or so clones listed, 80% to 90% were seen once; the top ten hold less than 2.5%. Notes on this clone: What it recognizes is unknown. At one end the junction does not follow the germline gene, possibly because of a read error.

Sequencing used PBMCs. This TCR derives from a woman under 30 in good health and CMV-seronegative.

The CDR3 nucleotides read TGTGCCAGCAGTTCCCCGGGACAGGTCTACGGGCAGTACTTC. This gives the protein CASSSPGQVYGQYF. The chain recombines TRBV6-5 with TRBJ2-7, with TRBD1 identical over 8 bases. The germline V gene encodes CDR1 MNHEY and CDR2 SVGAGI. The CDR3 runs to 14 residues.